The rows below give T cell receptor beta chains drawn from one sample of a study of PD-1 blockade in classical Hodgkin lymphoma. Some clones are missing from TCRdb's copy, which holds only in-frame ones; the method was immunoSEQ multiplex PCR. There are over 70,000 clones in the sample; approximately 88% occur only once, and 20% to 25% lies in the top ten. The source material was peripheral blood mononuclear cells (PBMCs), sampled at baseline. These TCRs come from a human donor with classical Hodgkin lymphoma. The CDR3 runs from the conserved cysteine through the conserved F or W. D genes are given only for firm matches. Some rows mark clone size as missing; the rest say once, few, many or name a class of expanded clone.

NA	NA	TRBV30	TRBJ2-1	CAWSEKGDMNEQFF	TGTGCCTGGAGTGAAAAGGGTGATATGAATGAGCAGTTCTTC
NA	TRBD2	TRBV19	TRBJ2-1	CTSSTTSGRHSYNEQFF	TGTACCAGTAGTACAACTAGCGGGAGGCACTCCTACAATGAGCAGTTCTTC
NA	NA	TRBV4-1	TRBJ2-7	CASSPGTNSYEQYF	TGCGCCAGCAGCCCTGGGACAAACTCCTACGAGCAGTACTTC
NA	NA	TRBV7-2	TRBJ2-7	CASSLVAGSSYEQYF	TGTGCCAGCAGCTTAGTGGCGGGCAGCTCCTACGAGCAGTACTTC
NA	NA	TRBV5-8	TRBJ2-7	CASSLERLREYF	TGTGCCAGCAGCTTGGAACGCCTCAGGGAGTACTTC
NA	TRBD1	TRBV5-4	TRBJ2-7	CASSSGGGQGLYEQYF	TGTGCCAGCAGCTCCGGAGGGGGACAGGGACTCTACGAGCAGTACTTC
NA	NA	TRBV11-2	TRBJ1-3	CASINRGLGNTIYF	TGTGCCAGCATCAATAGGGGTTTAGGAAACACCATATATTTT
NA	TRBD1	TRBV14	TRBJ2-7	CASSVNRPGQYSYEQYF	TGTGCCAGCAGCGTTAACCGCCCGGGACAGTATTCCTACGAGCAGTACTTC
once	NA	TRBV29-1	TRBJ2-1	CSVESGAYNEQFF	TGCAGCGTTGAATCCGGGGCGTACAATGAGCAGTTCTTC
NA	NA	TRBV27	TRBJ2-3	CASGPSGTDTQYF	TGTGCCAGCGGGCCCTCGGGCACAGATACGCAGTATTTT
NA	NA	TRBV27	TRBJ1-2	CASSLQSNYGYTF	TGTGCCAGCAGCCTACAGTCTAACTATGGCTACACCTTC
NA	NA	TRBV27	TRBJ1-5	CASSSGRAQPQHF	TGTGCCAGCAGTTCTGGCAGGGCTCAGCCCCAGCATTTT
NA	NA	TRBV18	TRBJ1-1	CASSPPSGYTEAFF	TGTGCCAGCTCACCACCGTCCGGGTACACTGAAGCTTTCTTT
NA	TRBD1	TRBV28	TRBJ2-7	CASSTRQGAIRVSYEQYF	TGTGCCAGCTCGACCCGACAGGGGGCTATTAGGGTTTCCTACGAGCAGTACTTC
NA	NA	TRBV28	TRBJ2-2	CAGTNTGELFF	TGTGCCGGCACCAACACCGGGGAGCTGTTTTTT
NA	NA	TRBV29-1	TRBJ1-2	CSVEGGYTF	TGCAGCGTTGAGGGTGGCTACACCTTC
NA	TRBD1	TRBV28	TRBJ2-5	CASSLQTGTPRQETQYF	TGTGCCAGCAGTTTGCAGACAGGGACGCCCCGACAGGAGACCCAGTACTTC
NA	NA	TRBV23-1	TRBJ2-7	CASSQFHGKGAYEQYF	TGCGCCAGCAGTCAATTCCACGGGAAAGGGGCCTACGAGCAGTACTTC
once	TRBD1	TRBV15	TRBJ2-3	CATSTGGSTDTQYF	TGTGCCACCAGTACAGGGGGGAGCACAGATACGCAGTATTTT
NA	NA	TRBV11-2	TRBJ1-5	CASSLDGVQPQHF	TGTGCCAGCAGCTTAGATGGGGTCCAGCCCCAGCATTTT
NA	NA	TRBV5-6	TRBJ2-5	CASSLEMGPETQYF	TGTGCCAGCAGCTTGGAAATGGGACCAGAGACCCAGTACTTC
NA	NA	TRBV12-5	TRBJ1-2	CASGHDPDRGYTF	TGTGCTAGTGGCCACGACCCGGACCGGGGCTACACCTTC
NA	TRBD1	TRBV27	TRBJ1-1	CASSSRWRQGWNTEAFF	TGTGCCAGCAGTTCAAGGTGGCGACAGGGATGGAACACTGAAGCTTTCTTT
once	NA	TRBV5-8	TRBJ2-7	CASSLEGLEQYF	TGTGCCAGCAGCTTGGAAGGCCTTGAGCAGTACTTC